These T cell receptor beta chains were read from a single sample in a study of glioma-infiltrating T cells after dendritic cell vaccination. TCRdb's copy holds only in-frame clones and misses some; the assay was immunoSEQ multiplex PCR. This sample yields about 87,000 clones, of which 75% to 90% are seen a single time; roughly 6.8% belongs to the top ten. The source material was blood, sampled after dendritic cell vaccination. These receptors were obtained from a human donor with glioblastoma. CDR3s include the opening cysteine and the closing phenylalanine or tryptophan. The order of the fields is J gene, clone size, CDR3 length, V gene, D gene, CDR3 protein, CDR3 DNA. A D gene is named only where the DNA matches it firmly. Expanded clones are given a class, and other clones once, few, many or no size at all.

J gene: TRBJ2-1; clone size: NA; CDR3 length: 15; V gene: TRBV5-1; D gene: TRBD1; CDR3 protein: CASTLSGTAPNEQFF; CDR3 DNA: TGCGCCAGCACCTTATCCGGGACAGCTCCAAATGAGCAGTTCTTC
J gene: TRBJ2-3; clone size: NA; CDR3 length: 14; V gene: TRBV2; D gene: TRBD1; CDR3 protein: CASGTQGAADTQYF; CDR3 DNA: TGTGCCAGCGGGACACAGGGGGCGGCAGATACGCAGTATTTT
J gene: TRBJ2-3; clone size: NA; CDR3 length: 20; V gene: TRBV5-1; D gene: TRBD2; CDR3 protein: CASSSLLAGGSTLSTDTQYF; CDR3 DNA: TGCGCCAGCAGCTCCTTACTAGCGGGGGGGAGTACTCTTAGCACAGATACGCAGTATTTT
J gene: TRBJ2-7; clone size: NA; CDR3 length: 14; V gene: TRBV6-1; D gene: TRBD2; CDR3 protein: CASSVGRGAYEQYF; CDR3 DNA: TGTGCCAGCAGTGTCGGACGGGGGGCCTACGAGCAGTACTTC
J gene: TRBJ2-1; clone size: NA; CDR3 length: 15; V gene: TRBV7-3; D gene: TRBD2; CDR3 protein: CASSFSGGTYNEQFF; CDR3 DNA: TGTGCCAGCAGCTTTAGCGGGGGGACCTACAATGAGCAGTTCTTC
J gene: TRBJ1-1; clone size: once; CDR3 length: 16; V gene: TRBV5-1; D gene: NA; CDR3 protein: CASSLARSGGRTEAFF; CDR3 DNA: TGCGCCAGCAGCTTGGCCAGGAGTGGGGGCAGGACTGAAGCTTTCTTT
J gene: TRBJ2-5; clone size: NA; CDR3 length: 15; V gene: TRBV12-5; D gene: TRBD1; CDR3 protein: CASGETPDREETQYF; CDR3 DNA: TGTGCTAGTGGCGAAACTCCGGACAGGGAAGAGACCCAGTACTTC
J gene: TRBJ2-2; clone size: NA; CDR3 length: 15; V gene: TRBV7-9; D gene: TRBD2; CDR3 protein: CASIHLAANTGELFF; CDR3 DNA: TGTGCCAGCATCCACCTAGCGGCGAACACCGGGGAGCTGTTTTTT
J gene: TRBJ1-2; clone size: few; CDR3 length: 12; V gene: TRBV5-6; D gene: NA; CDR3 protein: CASSLVGADPDF; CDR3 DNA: TGTGCCAGCAGCTTGGTGGGGGCCGACCCTGACTTC
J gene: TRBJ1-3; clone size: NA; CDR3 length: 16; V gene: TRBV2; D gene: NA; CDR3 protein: CASSRGDPRYGNTIYF; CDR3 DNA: TGTGCCAGCAGTCGGGGAGATCCGAGGTATGGAAACACCATATATTTT